These T cell receptor beta chains were read from a single sample in a study of CXCR3-negative and CXCR3-positive naive CD8 T cells. TCRdb re-called the 5' RACE reads and catalogs CDR3 proteins one per entry, DNA excluded. Its table lists about 98,000 distinct CDR3 sequences. The sample comprised naive CXCR3+ CD8+ T cells from blood. Receptor source: a human donor in good health. Some clones in this sample may be carry-over from other donors' samples. CDR3s include the opening cysteine and the closing phenylalanine or tryptophan.

cdr3_length: 13
v_call: TRBV27
j_call: TRBJ2-1
cdr3_aa: CASSLSSINEQFF

cdr3_length: 13
v_call: TRBV5-6
j_call: TRBJ2-1
cdr3_aa: CASSQPVGNEQFF

cdr3_length: 16
v_call: TRBV10-3
j_call: TRBJ2-5
cdr3_aa: CAIRGTSGGHQETQYF

cdr3_length: 15
v_call: TRBV12-3/TRBV12-4
j_call: TRBJ2-1
cdr3_aa: CASIDSLSSYNEQFF

cdr3_length: 11
v_call: TRBV29-1
j_call: TRBJ1-2
cdr3_aa: CSSRGEDGYTF

cdr3_length: 22
v_call: TRBV29-1
j_call: TRBJ2-2
cdr3_aa: CSVEAQGTSGGVTPLTTGELFF

cdr3_length: 16
v_call: TRBV27
j_call: TRBJ2-3
cdr3_aa: CASSSQGGLRTDTQYF

cdr3_length: 15
v_call: TRBV27
j_call: TRBJ2-5
cdr3_aa: CASSTGTGGQETQYF

cdr3_length: 16
v_call: TRBV29-1
j_call: TRBJ2-5
cdr3_aa: CSVEGGFASNQETQYF

cdr3_length: 15
v_call: TRBV6-2/TRBV6-3
j_call: TRBJ2-1
cdr3_aa: CASYTQSGGRIEQFF

cdr3_length: 14
v_call: TRBV10-3
j_call: TRBJ1-1
cdr3_aa: CAISERVANTEAFF

cdr3_length: 13
v_call: TRBV27
j_call: TRBJ2-3
cdr3_aa: CASSPYRADTQYF

cdr3_length: 16
v_call: TRBV4-3
j_call: TRBJ1-2
cdr3_aa: CASSQDGGPYTSGYTF

cdr3_length: 14
v_call: TRBV18
j_call: TRBJ2-5
cdr3_aa: CASSHAEGEETQYF

cdr3_length: 15
v_call: TRBV29-1
j_call: TRBJ2-3
cdr3_aa: CSASGGVGVTDTQYF

cdr3_length: 16
v_call: TRBV19
j_call: TRBJ1-1
cdr3_aa: CASSIGALQHNTEAFF

cdr3_length: 15
v_call: TRBV29-1
j_call: TRBJ1-4
cdr3_aa: CSVDFYQGTNEKLFF

cdr3_length: 14
v_call: TRBV4-1
j_call: TRBJ2-7
cdr3_aa: CASSPGQATYEQYF

cdr3_length: 14
v_call: TRBV24-1
j_call: TRBJ2-2
cdr3_aa: CATSDGTDTGELFF

cdr3_length: 15
v_call: TRBV6-2/TRBV6-3
j_call: TRBJ2-5
cdr3_aa: CASTNDGQDAETQYF

cdr3_length: 13
v_call: TRBV12-3/TRBV12-4
j_call: TRBJ2-5
cdr3_aa: CASSFWGPETQYF

cdr3_length: 15
v_call: TRBV4-1
j_call: TRBJ1-5
cdr3_aa: CASSQAGVPNQPQHF

cdr3_length: 12
v_call: TRBV5-1
j_call: TRBJ1-1
cdr3_aa: CASSLPGLEAFF

cdr3_length: 15
v_call: TRBV29-1
j_call: TRBJ2-3
cdr3_aa: CSVAGTVGIADTQYF

cdr3_length: 15
v_call: TRBV19
j_call: TRBJ2-6
cdr3_aa: CASRSARSGANVLTF

cdr3_length: 14
v_call: TRBV20-1
j_call: TRBJ2-7
cdr3_aa: CSGGETSAAYEQYF

cdr3_length: 15
v_call: TRBV5-8
j_call: TRBJ2-1
cdr3_aa: CASSLVSKSYNEQFF

cdr3_length: 16
v_call: TRBV6-1
j_call: TRBJ2-2
cdr3_aa: CASSVLRTGDTGELFF

cdr3_length: 16
v_call: TRBV29-1
j_call: TRBJ2-1
cdr3_aa: CSVEYFQEGSYNEQFF

cdr3_length: 13
v_call: TRBV7-2
j_call: TRBJ1-5
cdr3_aa: CAMRVPFGEPQHF

cdr3_length: 17
v_call: TRBV12-3/TRBV12-4
j_call: TRBJ2-1
cdr3_aa: CASSPGGESGAYNEQFF

cdr3_length: 12
v_call: TRBV20-1
j_call: TRBJ2-7
cdr3_aa: CSARVTDYEQYF

cdr3_length: 12
v_call: TRBV19
j_call: TRBJ2-5
cdr3_aa: CASSIGGETQYF

cdr3_length: 16
v_call: TRBV5-6
j_call: TRBJ2-3
cdr3_aa: CASSLGAGHFTDTQYF

cdr3_length: 11
v_call: TRBV29-1
j_call: TRBJ2-7
cdr3_aa: CSVHGSYEQYF

cdr3_length: 18
v_call: TRBV5-1
j_call: TRBJ1-2
cdr3_aa: CASSAFRDRGQVIYGYTF

cdr3_length: 16
v_call: TRBV4-1
j_call: TRBJ2-1
cdr3_aa: CASSQDWRGTYNEQFF

cdr3_length: 13
v_call: TRBV14
j_call: TRBJ2-7
cdr3_aa: CASSQGQGFEQYF

cdr3_length: 12
v_call: TRBV29-1
j_call: TRBJ1-5
cdr3_aa: CSVGQGLQPQHF

cdr3_length: 15
v_call: TRBV15
j_call: TRBJ1-6
cdr3_aa: CATKRRDRDNSPPHF

cdr3_length: 17
v_call: TRBV18
j_call: TRBJ2-3
cdr3_aa: CASSPMGTVHDPVTQYF

cdr3_length: 19
v_call: TRBV7-2
j_call: TRBJ2-3
cdr3_aa: CASSRASDLSGGAFVTQYF

cdr3_length: 14
v_call: TRBV7-9
j_call: TRBJ2-5
cdr3_aa: CASSWDRDQETQYF

cdr3_length: 17
v_call: TRBV20-1
j_call: TRBJ2-3
cdr3_aa: CSARDLIGPATTDTQYF

cdr3_length: 11
v_call: TRBV29-1
j_call: TRBJ2-2
cdr3_aa: CSAPGPGELFF

cdr3_length: 13
v_call: TRBV12-3/TRBV12-4
j_call: TRBJ2-7
cdr3_aa: CASSSDITYEQYF

cdr3_length: 16
v_call: TRBV27
j_call: TRBJ1-1
cdr3_aa: CASSLAGSGWSTEAFF